This entry lists 22 T cell receptor beta chains sequenced from one sample in a study. TCRdb called the RT-PCR reads again in MiXCR, with one record for every CDR3 protein. The sample consists of 550,000 to 750,000 distinct CDR3 sequences, 14% of them appearing once. Sequences were obtained from memory CD4+ T cells from blood. The source of these receptors is a female donor in good health, serving as a healthy control.

V usage is TRBV27 and J usage is TRBJ2-4; D may correspond to TRBD1 or TRBD2 (6 bases each). Trimming pared 4 bases from V and 6 bases from J, leaving 19 bases between. Germline loops: CDR1 MNHEY, CDR2 SMNVEV (reference sequence). The CDR3 has 16 amino acids. CDR3 amino acids: CASSSYVWGATNIQYF. The DNA of the CDR3 is TGTGCCAGCAGTTCCTACGTTTGGGGGGCGACAAACATTCAGTACTTC.

This clonotype appeared a few times. CDR3 in DNA: TGTGCCAGCAGTGAATCTCCCGCATGGAGCTCCTACGAGCAGTACTTC. As protein: CASSESPAWSSYEQYF. The V and J genes are TRBV2 and TRBJ2-7; D gene uncertain. The V and J ends lost 2 bases and 0 bases respectively, with 14 bases between them. From germline, CDR1 is SNHLY and CDR2 FYNNEI. The length of the CDR3 is 16 residues.

Ten or more counts support this clonotype. This rearrangement joins TRBV18 to TRBJ1-1; D possibly corresponds to TRBD1 (5 bases). The germline gives CDR1 KGHSH, CDR2 LQKENI. V lost 8 bases to trimming and J lost 2 bases, with 12 bases between them. The length of the CDR3 is 13 residues. CDR3 region: CASSRTPNTEAFF. CDR3 coding DNA: TGTGCCAGCAGCAGGACACCCAACACTGAAGCTTTCTTT.

The chain is built from TRBV30 and TRBJ2-6, with D perhaps TRBD1 or TRBD2 (5 bases each). Trimming removed 8 bases at V and 3 bases at J, with 8 bases between. This CDR3 is 12 amino acids long. Germline assignment: CDR1 GTSNPN and CDR2 SVGIG (reference sequence). CDR3 coding DNA: TGTGCCGGGACCAATGGGGCCAACGTCCTGACTTTC. Protein sequence: CAGTNGANVLTF.

The CDR3 region has the DNA TGCAGTGCTAGGGGGAGGGGAGTTGACTACGAGCAGTACTTC. Amino acid sequence: CSARGRGVDYEQYF. V usage is TRBV20-1 and J usage is TRBJ2-7, with 7 positions matching TRBD2. In germline, CDR1 is DFQATT, CDR2 SNEGSKA (reference sequence). The V and J ends lost 3 bases and 3 bases, in that order; junction bases with no gene match: 8. The CDR3 is 14 amino acids.

The chain carries TRBV20-1 and TRBJ2-1; 7 bases map to TRBD1. Germline lookup yields CDR1 DFQATT and CDR2 SNEGSKA (reference sequence). The CDR3 has 13 residues. Unmatched junction bases numbered 12, after V lost 8 bases and J lost 8 bases. The CDR3 sequence: CSFRGFRDHEQFF. The CDR3 region has the DNA TGCAGTTTCAGGGGGTTCAGGGACCATGAGCAGTTCTTC.

The V and J genes are TRBV9 and TRBJ2-2; 10 nucleotides agree with TRBD1. The CDR3 spans 16 residues. Germline-derived CDR1 and CDR2 are SGDLS and YYNGEE. Losses at the gene ends were 3 bases for V and 6 bases for J; bases not matched to a gene: 8. The CDR3 nucleotides are TGTGCCAGCAGCGATGCCCGGACAGGGGGGGCCGGGGAGCTGTTTTTT. Translating gives CASSDARTGGAGELFF.

The rearrangement joins TRBV5-4 to TRBJ2-1; 10 bases fit TRBD2. CDR3 size: 15 residues. V lost 3 bases to trimming and J lost 5 bases; unmatched junction nucleotides: 5. Germline V CDR1 and CDR2: SGHNT, YYREEE (reference sequence). The CDR3 DNA reads TGTGCCAGCAGCTCCGGGACTAGCGTTAACAATGAGCAGTTCTTC. This gives the protein CASSSGTSVNNEQFF.

This clonotype was counted between two and nine times. This sequence joins TRBV2 and TRBJ2-1, with D perhaps TRBD1 (5 bases). V lost 8 bases to trimming and J lost 5 bases, with 16 bases between them. The CDR3 is 14 amino acids. In germline, CDR1 is SNHLY, CDR2 FYNNEI. As DNA, the CDR3 is TGTGCCAGCCAACCAAGGGGCATCGACAATGAGCAGTTCTTC. It yields the protein CASQPRGIDNEQFF.

The chain is built from TRBV20-1 and TRBJ2-3; 7 bases match TRBD1. The CDR3 has 14 amino acids. The germline V gene encodes CDR1 DFQATT and CDR2 SNEGSKA (reference sequence). Trimming cost V 7 bases and J 4 bases; bases outside gene matches: 11. CDR3 region: CSGKTGWGSDTQYF. CDR3 DNA sequence: TGCAGTGGCAAGACAGGGTGGGGGTCAGATACGCAGTATTTT.

V is TRBV6-2 or TRBV6-3 and J is TRBJ2-5; perhaps D is TRBD1 or TRBD2 (5 bases each). Trimming shortened V by 2 bases and J by 6 bases, and 13 bases separated the two germline ends. This CDR3 spans 14 amino acids. CDR1 is MNHEY and CDR2 is SVGEGT in the germline V gene. CDR3 sequence: CASSYGGVEKTQYF. The CDR3 region has the DNA TGTGCCAGCAGTTACGGGGGTGTCGAGAAGACCCAGTACTTC.

This clonotype was observed a few times. The CDR3 DNA reads TGTGCCAGCAGCAGGGCGGTTGGCGGGAGCGGGGCCAATGAGCAGTTCTTC. This codes for CASSRAVGGSGANEQFF. The chain joins TRBV5-8 to TRBJ2-1, with TRBD2 identical over 7 bases. V lost 4 bases to trimming and J lost 6 bases; unmatched junction nucleotides: 16. The CDR3 is 17 residues long. Germline V gene data show CDR1 as SGHTS and CDR2 as YDEGEE. Together with reference TRBV5-8 and TRBJ2-1, the CDR3 gives the full variable domain: EAGVTQSPTHLIKTRGQQATLRCSPISGHTSVYWYQQALGLGLQFLLWYDEGEERNRGNFPPRFSGRQFPNYSSELNVNALELEDSALYLCASSRAVGGSGANEQFFGPGTRLTVL.

The sample holds a few counts of this clonotype. V and J are TRBV15 and TRBJ1-2; D possibly corresponds to TRBD1 (6 bases). The CDR3 totals 15 residues. V was pared by 2 bases and J by 5 bases, with 15 bases between. Germline V gives CDR1 LNHNV, CDR2 YYDKDF (reference sequence). This chain's CDR3 is CATSRRSGDSYGYTF. In DNA, the CDR3 is TGTGCCACCAGCAGAAGATCAGGGGATTCGTATGGCTACACCTTC. Combining the CDR3 with reference TRBV15 and TRBJ1-2 gives the whole variable domain DAMVIQNPRYQVTQFGKPVTLSCSQTLNHNVMYWYQQKSSQAPKLLFHYYDKDFNNEADTPDNFQSRRPNTSFCFLDIRSPGLGDTAMYLCATSRRSGDSYGYTFGSGTRLTVV.

This clonotype was counted at least ten times. The chain has TRBV6-5 and TRBJ1-2; D gene uncertain. The germline gives CDR1 MNHEY, CDR2 SVGAGI. Trimming took off 6 bases at V and 4 bases at J, with 15 bases between the two ends. The CDR3 runs 14 residues. The CDR3 region is CASRQAELSYGYTF. DNA for the CDR3: TGTGCCAGCAGGCAGGCCGAACTATCCTATGGCTACACCTTC.

This clonotype came up many times. The CDR3 is CASSQGPGHKIYEQYF. CDR3 bases: TGCGCCAGCAGCCAAGGTCCGGGACACAAGATCTACGAGCAGTACTTC. The chain employs TRBV4-3 and TRBJ2-7, with a tentative D call TRBD1 (6 bases). CDR1 is LGHNA, CDR2 YSLEER, per germline. The CDR3 totals 16 residues. Trimming pared 1 base from V and 3 bases from J, leaving 16 bases between.

The rearrangement uses TRBV7-9 and TRBJ2-1; a possible D gene is TRBD2 (6 bases). CDR1 is SEHNR, CDR2 FQNEAQ, per germline (reference sequence). This CDR3 comprises 13 residues. The V end was cut by 4 bases, the J end by 5 bases, with 9 bases between. CDR3 coding DNA: TGTGCCAGCAGCTCGGAGGGGAACAATGAGCAGTTCTTC. Translated: CASSSEGNNEQFF.

The rearrangement uses TRBV4-2 and TRBJ2-7, with 14 nucleotides matching TRBD2. Germline assignment: CDR1 LGHNA and CDR2 YNFKEQ. The trim removed 0 bases at V and 0 bases at J, leaving 13 bases unmatched. The CDR3 totals 21 residues. CDR3: CASSQDIPGLAGAYSSYEQYF. In nucleotides, the CDR3 is TGTGCCAGCAGCCAAGATATACCGGGACTAGCGGGAGCCTATTCCTCCTACGAGCAGTACTTC.

The V call is TRBV6-5, the J call TRBJ2-7; the match to TRBD1 covers 7 bases. This CDR3 region has 12 residues. Germline V lookup: CDR1 MNHEY, CDR2 SVGAGI. Trimming took 5 bases from V and 10 from J; bases not matched to a gene: 8. The CDR3 coding sequence is TGTGCCAGCAGTGGGGACAGTTCACACCAGTACTTC. Translated: CASSGDSSHQYF.

V gene TRBV27 combines with J gene TRBJ2-7, with no clear D. The CDR3 has 15 residues. Looked up from germline, CDR1 is MNHEY and CDR2 is SMNVEV (reference sequence). Trimming shortened V by 3 bases and J by 3 bases, and 15 bases separated the two germline ends. The CDR3 loop reads CASSLAGRSLYEQYF. The CDR3 DNA follows: TGTGCCAGCAGTTTGGCCGGGCGGTCCCTCTACGAGCAGTACTTC.

This clonotype was counted between two and nine times. The chain recombines TRBV7-2 with TRBJ2-3, with D maybe TRBD1 (7 bases). V was pared by 4 bases and J by 5 bases, with 16 bases between. Germline loops: CDR1 SGHTA, CDR2 FQGNSA. CDR3 length equals 15 residues. CDR3 sequence: CASSSWGQGGDTQYF. The CDR3, as DNA: TGTGCCAGCAGCTCATGGGGGCAGGGGGGAGATACGCAGTATTTT.

This clonotype was seen many times. CDR3 DNA sequence: TGTGCCAGCAGCCGGACTAGCGGGGATACTATGGCAGGGGAGACCCAGTACTTC. It is translated as CASSRTSGDTMAGETQYF. The gene calls are TRBV4-2 and TRBJ2-5; TRBD2 agrees at 12 bases. Germline V lookup: CDR1 LGHNA, CDR2 YNFKEQ. The CDR3 has 18 residues. With V trimmed by 4 bases and J by 5 bases, 14 bases remained unmatched.

This clonotype was counted ten times or more. The V and J genes are TRBV10-3 and TRBJ2-7; 14 bases match TRBD2. Trimming cost V 6 bases and J 3 bases; bases outside gene matches: 16. Germline loops: CDR1 ENHRY, CDR2 SYGVKD. This CDR3 comprises 19 residues. The CDR3 loop reads CAIRPDRGAGLAGDYEQYF. In DNA, the CDR3 is TGTGCCATCAGACCCGACAGGGGCGCGGGACTAGCGGGGGACTACGAGCAGTACTTC.